The next 26 T cell receptor beta chains were all read from a single sample in a study of CD8 T cells in cerebrospinal fluid in Alzheimer's disease. Following a re-call of the 10x single-cell sequencing reads, TCRdb has one entry per CDR3 protein and lacks DNA. The table for this sample gives about 1,500 distinct CDR3 sequences. Sequencing was performed on cerebrospinal fluid. These TCRs come from a human donor in good health.

Frequency places this clonotype as medium-sized. This chain links TRBV6-6 with TRBJ1-5; lacking DNA, the TRBD1 call made by TCRdb goes unchecked. This CDR3 is built from 15 residues. The germline V gene encodes CDR1 MNHNY and CDR2 SVGAGI (reference sequence). This CDR3 reads CASSPGTYSNQPQHF.

This clonotype shows up as large (0.1 to 1%) by frequency. This chain uses TRBV20-1 with TRBJ1-5; TCRdb lists TRBD1, though no DNA is available to test this call. The CDR3 loop spans 15 amino acids. Germline CDR1 reads DFQATT; CDR2 reads SNEGSKA (reference sequence). The chain's CDR3 is CSAKGQRARNQPQHF.

This clonotype is called medium-sized based on its frequency. The chain links TRBV30 to TRBJ1-3. Per the germline V gene, CDR1 is GTSNPN and CDR2 is SVGIG (reference sequence). The CDR3 extends over 12 amino acids. The CDR3 reads CAWKKGGNTIYF.

This clonotype counts as medium-sized by frequency. V gene TRBV7-9 combines with J gene TRBJ2-1; TCRdb proposes TRBD1, but this gene call is untestable without DNA. The CDR3 is made up of 15 amino acids. Germline-derived CDR1 and CDR2 are SEHNR and FQNEAQ (reference sequence). The CDR3 spells CASSLEVGQGETQFF.

Judged by frequency, this clonotype is medium-sized (0.01 to 0.1%). The chain joins TRBV20-1 to TRBJ2-3; TCRdb lists TRBD2, though no DNA is available to test this call. The CDR3 covers 16 residues. Germline lookup yields CDR1 DFQATT and CDR2 SNEGSKA (reference sequence). This CDR3 reads CSAKEGLAGLTDTQYF.

By frequency, this clonotype is large. J is TRBJ2-2 and V is TRBV7-6; TCRdb's assignment of TRBD1 cannot be checked, as there is no DNA. Germline V CDR1 and CDR2: SGHVS, FNYEAQ. This CDR3 has 13 residues. The CDR3 spells CASSPLGAGELFF.

This clonotype is deemed medium-sized by its frequency. The CDR3 region is CASSQAGQGAFGYGYTF. The chain carries TRBV4-3 and TRBJ1-2; TCRdb names TRBD1, which stays unverified in the absence of DNA. Germline CDR1 and CDR2: LGHNA and YSLEER. The CDR3 totals 17 residues.

This clonotype is called large based on its frequency. The CDR3 loop reads CASSYAGPGANVLTF. The chain combines TRBV6-5 with TRBJ2-6; TCRdb's assignment of TRBD1 cannot be checked, as there is no DNA. CDR1 is MNHEY, CDR2 SVGAGI, per germline. The CDR3 loop spans 15 amino acids.

By frequency, this clonotype is medium-sized. The chain couples TRBV6-5 to TRBJ1-6; TCRdb picks TRBD1, but there is no DNA to check that call. Per the germline V gene, CDR1 is MNHEY and CDR2 is SVGAGI. The CDR3 runs 16 residues. The CDR3 protein is CASSRQGSSYNSPLHF.

Its frequency marks this clonotype as medium-sized (0.01 to 0.1%). This sequence joins TRBV12-3 or TRBV12-4 and TRBJ2-5. The CDR3 consists of 14 residues. CDR3 loop: CASSAQRTGETQYF.

According to its frequency, this clonotype is medium-sized. V and J are TRBV7-9 and TRBJ2-2; lacking DNA, the TRBD1 call made by TCRdb goes unchecked. Looked up from germline, CDR1 is SEHNR and CDR2 is FQNEAQ (reference sequence). This CDR3 is built from 15 residues. Here the CDR3 reads CASSSDRSRTGELFF.

This clonotype counts as medium-sized (0.01 to 0.1%) by frequency. The V and J genes are TRBV6-5 and TRBJ1-5. Per germline, CDR1 MNHEY and CDR2 SVGAGI. This CDR3 has 15 amino acids. The CDR3 loop is CASSREGLSNQPQHF.

Frequency places this clonotype as large. This sequence joins TRBV11-2 and TRBJ2-3. This CDR3 comprises 11 residues. Germline assignment: CDR1 SGHAT and CDR2 FQNNGV. The chain's CDR3 is CASSLADTQYF.

This clonotype ranks as medium-sized (0.01 to 0.1%) in terms of frequency. The chain combines TRBV12-3 or TRBV12-4 with TRBJ1-1. The CDR3 is 14 residues long. The CDR3 reads CASSLRHENTEAFF.

In terms of frequency, this clonotype is large. This sequence joins TRBV10-3 and TRBJ1-1. CDR1 and CDR2 (germline): ENHRY, SYGVKD. The length of the CDR3 is 11 residues. The CDR3 region is CAISVGREAFF.

Frequency places this clonotype as medium-sized. The rearrangement joins TRBV18 to TRBJ2-5; the D call of TRBD2 rests on TCRdb alone, since no DNA is present to check it. Germline V lookup: CDR1 KGHSH, CDR2 LQKENI. The CDR3 spans 17 residues. The CDR3 sequence: CASSPTSGGALQETQYF.

The J gene is TRBJ1-2, the V gene TRBV12-3 or TRBV12-4. The CDR3 length is 12 residues. CDR3 sequence: CASSILQYGYTF.

By frequency, this clonotype is medium-sized (0.01 to 0.1%). The chain couples TRBV7-9 to TRBJ2-7; TCRdb lists TRBD1, though no DNA is available to test this call. CDR3 size: 14 residues. Germline CDR1 is SEHNR and CDR2 is FQNEAQ (reference sequence). The CDR3 here is CASSIQGGGYEQYF.

This clonotype is called medium-sized based on its frequency. The rearrangement joins TRBV18 to TRBJ2-3. The CDR3 contains 14 residues. Germline assignment: CDR1 KGHSH and CDR2 LQKENI. This CDR3 reads CASSPPSDTDTQYF.

Considering frequency, this clonotype is medium-sized. The V and J genes are TRBV7-6 and TRBJ2-6; the TCRdb call, TRBD1, lacks DNA for checking. CDR3 length: 15 residues. Germline V gives CDR1 SGHVS, CDR2 FNYEAQ. CDR3 residues: CASSLGPSGANVLTF.

This clonotype registers medium-sized by frequency. The genes are TRBV5-6 and TRBJ1-2; TCRdb proposes TRBD1, but this gene call is untestable without DNA. Per germline, CDR1 SGHDT and CDR2 YYEEEE. CDR3 length: 13 residues. This CDR3 is CASSRRGAWGYTF.

Measured by frequency, this clonotype is medium-sized. The chain joins TRBV7-9 to TRBJ2-1; TCRdb reports TRBD1, a call that lacks DNA to check it against. This CDR3 is built from 12 residues. Germline lookup yields CDR1 SEHNR and CDR2 FQNEAQ (reference sequence). CDR3 loop: CASSPTGTESFF.

Its frequency marks this clonotype as large. The gene calls are TRBV10-3 and TRBJ2-1; the TCRdb call, TRBD2, lacks DNA for checking. The CDR3 has 15 amino acids. Germline values: CDR1 ENHRY, CDR2 SYGVKD. This CDR3 reads CAIKASGEDYNEQFF.

In terms of frequency, this clonotype is medium-sized (0.01 to 0.1%). This sequence joins TRBV29-1 and TRBJ1-2. The germline gives CDR1 SQVTM, CDR2 ANQGSEA. This CDR3 has 11 amino acids. The CDR3 sequence: CSATNHYGYTF.

According to its frequency, this clonotype is large. V and J are TRBV7-9 and TRBJ2-3; TCRdb returns TRBD2, unconfirmable since there is no DNA. The CDR3 length is 15 residues. Germline loops: CDR1 SEHNR, CDR2 FQNEAQ (reference sequence). CDR3 in amino acids: CASSLVSSGGDTQYF.

This clonotype registers large by frequency. The V and J genes are TRBV10-2 and TRBJ2-2. Germline lookup yields CDR1 WSHSY and CDR2 SAAADI. The CDR3 is 15 residues long. The CDR3 spells CASSWQVRNTGELFF.